This T cell receptor (beta chain) is drawn from a study of cytomegalovirus exposure and HLA in healthy donors. Comments on this clone: What it recognizes is unknown.

Researchers ran the PCR with 60 Vbeta and 13 Jbeta primers. Clones were sequenced by immunoSEQ multiplex PCR, and TCRdb holds only the in-frame ones, with some missing. This table has 90,000 to 150,000 clones, about 86% appearing once. Study-level findings and limits: In all likelihood, a cluster of highly shared sequence variants was a sequencing artifact. Associated with cytomegalovirus, according to the listing, were 150 to 200 TCR beta chains. TRBV6-2, TRBV6-3 and other indistinguishable V segments were excluded.

Germline loops: CDR1 SGHTA, CDR2 FQGNSA. Trimming took off 3 bases at V and 1 base at J, with 8 bases between the two ends. This CDR3 comprises 14 residues. The sample consisted of PBMCs. The chain carries TRBV7-2 and TRBJ2-3, with unresolved D. This sequence originates from a woman in her forties in good health and CMV-seronegative. CDR3 region: CASSLVTGTDTQYF. CDR3 sequence (DNA): TGTGCCAGCAGCTTGGTAACTGGCACAGATACGCAGTATTTT. The complete variable domain, with remaining parts taken from reference TRBV7-2 and TRBJ2-3, reads GAGVSQSPSNKVTEKGKDVELRCDPISGHTALYWYRQSLGQGLEFLIYFQGNSAPDKSGLPSDRFSAERTGGSVSTLTIQRTQQEDSAVYLCASSLVTGTDTQYFGPGTRLTVL.